These 32 T cell receptor beta chains share one sample of origin, sequenced in a study of OX40 agonist ivuxolimab in advanced cancers. TCRdb's table, derived via immunoSEQ multiplex PCR, lists solely in-frame clones and lacks some. The repertoire consists of 73,000 or so clones, with approximately 92% occurring once and the leading ten covering about 9.1%. Sample: CD4+ or CD8+ T cells sorted from blood, taken in a trial of the OX40 agonist ivuxolimab. Receptor source: an adult with an advanced solid tumor such as melanoma, head and neck, liver or kidney cancer.

The genes are TRBV9 and TRBJ2-3, with TRBD1 as a possible D gene (6 bases). Deletions cut 0 bases from V and 0 bases from J, with 11 bases between. The CDR3 length is 16 residues. The V gene's germline CDR1 is SGDLS and CDR2 YYNGEE. CDR3 sequence: CASSVGGGHSTDTQYF. DNA for the CDR3: TGTGCCAGCAGCGTAGGAGGGGGACATAGCACAGATACGCAGTATTTT.

The rearrangement links TRBV6-1 to TRBJ1-2; TRBD1 matches 8 bases. The CDR3 covers 11 residues. V lost 5 bases to trimming and J lost 7 bases; unmatched junction nucleotides: 0. Germline loops: CDR1 MNHNS, CDR2 SASEGT. The CDR3 region is CASSTGGGYTF. In DNA form, the CDR3 reads TGTGCCAGCAGTACAGGGGGTGGCTACACCTTC.

This clone was seen only once. The chain couples TRBV2 to TRBJ1-4; D is ambiguous. The CDR3 has 14 residues. Per the germline V gene, CDR1 is SNHLY and CDR2 is FYNNEI. Trimming left V 2 bases short and J 5 bases short, with 9 bases between. The CDR3 bases are TGTGCCAGCAGTGAACCCCGGGAAAATGAAAAACTGTTTTTT. It specifies CASSEPRENEKLFF.

This clone counts as medium-sized. V and J are TRBV6-5 and TRBJ1-1, with unresolved D. This CDR3 has 15 residues. The V gene lost 2 bases and the J gene lost 6 bases, with 16 bases spanning the gap. CDR1 is MNHEY, CDR2 SVGAGI, per germline. CDR3 nucleotides: TGTGCCAGCAGTTACGATGAGCCCATGCGGGCTGAAGCTTTCTTT. Amino acid sequence: CASSYDEPMRAEAFF.

V usage is TRBV21-1 and J usage is TRBJ1-1. TRBV21-1 is a pseudogene segment. The CDR3 is 10 residues long. The CDR3 spells CARVEGEAFF. CDR3 bases: TGTGCCAGGGTCGAGGGCGAAGCTTTCTTT.

The chain joins TRBV11-2 to TRBJ2-7; D might be TRBD1 or TRBD2, each matching 5 bases. Germline-derived CDR1 and CDR2 are SGHAT and FQNNGV. This CDR3 has 13 residues. The V and J ends lost 3 bases and 4 bases respectively, with 10 bases between them. CDR3 loop: CASSFGTMYEQYF. CDR3 bases: TGTGCCAGCAGCTTCGGGACGATGTACGAGCAGTACTTC.

In this sample, this clone turned up once. The chain uses TRBV7-3 and TRBJ1-1; a possible D gene is TRBD1 (5 bases). Germline assignment: CDR1 SGHTA and CDR2 FQGTGA. V was shortened by 8 bases and J by 5 bases, with 15 bases between the two germline ends. The CDR3 has 13 amino acids. CDR3 sequence: CASGPGAGTEAFF. The CDR3 DNA is TGTGCCAGCGGCCCCGGGGCTGGGACTGAAGCTTTCTTT.

This chain connects TRBV27 to TRBJ2-3; 7 nucleotides align to TRBD1. The CDR3 length is 15 residues. CDR1 is MNHEY, CDR2 SMNVEV, per germline (reference sequence). V dropped 3 bases and J dropped 4; count of bases not matched to a gene: 7. As DNA, the CDR3 is TGTGCCAGCAGTTTGACAGGGATTCTCGCAGATACGCAGTATTTT. Translated, it gives CASSLTGILADTQYF.

CDR3 in amino acids: CASSAVIMNTEAFF. The CDR3 nucleotides read TGTGCCAGCAGTGCCGTTATCATGAACACTGAAGCTTTCTTT. The chain combines TRBV6-1 with TRBJ1-1; D not resolved. Germline CDR1 reads MNHNS; CDR2 reads SASEGT. V was cut by 4 bases and J by 0 bases, with 9 bases left in between. The CDR3 is 14 amino acids.

This clone turned up a few times. This chain joins TRBV14 and TRBJ1-1; D remains unclear. CDR3 size: 11 residues. CDR1 and CDR2 from the germline V gene are SGHDN and FVKESK. V shed 5 bases and J shed 4 bases, with 5 bases lying between them. The CDR3 region is CASSLGTEAFF. The CDR3 nucleotides read TGTGCCAGCAGCTTGGGCACTGAAGCTTTCTTT.

The CDR3 is CASRTGTGGSYGYTF. The CDR3 DNA follows: TGTGCCAGCAGAACCGGGACAGGGGGCTCTTATGGCTACACCTTC. This chain joins TRBV2 and TRBJ1-2; 12 bases are a match to TRBD1. J was trimmed by 5 bases and V by 6 bases; bases with no gene match: 7. The germline CDR1 and CDR2 sequences are SNHLY and FYNNEI. This CDR3 contains 15 residues. The full variable domain, its missing parts supplied by reference TRBV2 and TRBJ1-2, is EPEVTQTPSHQVTQMGQEVILRCVPISNHLYFYWYRQILGQKVEFLVSFYNNEISEKSEIFDDQFSVERPDGSNFTLKIRSTKLEDSAMYFCASRTGTGGSYGYTFGSGTRLTVV.

J is TRBJ2-5 and V is TRBV6-5; D call uncertain. With 2 bases removed from V and 3 bases from J, the gap between germline ends came to 10 bases. Germline assignment: CDR1 MNHEY and CDR2 SVGAGI. The CDR3 has 14 amino acids. The chain's CDR3 is CASSYETVEETQYF. The CDR3, as DNA: TGTGCCAGCAGTTACGAGACCGTCGAAGAGACCCAGTACTTC.

J is TRBJ2-3 and V is TRBV12-5, with D unclear. The ends were cut back, 0 bases at V and 4 bases at J, with 5 bases in the middle. Germline CDR1 reads LGHNT; CDR2 reads FRNRAP. CDR3 length equals 13 residues. The CDR3 nucleotides are TGTGCTAGTGGTTTGGTACCATCAGATACGCAGTATTTT. It yields the protein CASGLVPSDTQYF.

The chain has TRBV13 and TRBJ2-1, with D unclear. Germline CDR1 is PRHDT and CDR2 is FYEKMQ (reference sequence). CDR3 length equals 14 residues. The V end was cut by 1 base, the J end by 0 bases, with 4 bases between. CDR3 bases: TGTGCCAGCAGCTTAGTGCTCTCCTACAATGAGCAGTTCTTC. Translating it yields CASSLVLSYNEQFF.

The rearrangement joins TRBV10-3 to TRBJ1-4, with a possible D match to TRBD1 (5 bases). With 4 bases removed from V and 8 bases from J, the gap between germline ends came to 8 bases. Germline loops: CDR1 ENHRY, CDR2 SYGVKD. The CDR3 length is 12 residues. Here the CDR3 DNA reads TGTGCCATCAGTGCGGGGGACGAAAAACTGTTTTTT. Protein product: CAISAGDEKLFF.

The chain combines TRBV6-5 with TRBJ2-7; TRBD1 is a possible D gene (5 bases). Trimming took off 2 bases at V and 6 bases at J, with 17 bases between the two ends. This CDR3 has 15 amino acids. The V gene's germline CDR1 is MNHEY and CDR2 SVGAGI. The DNA for the CDR3 is TGTGCCAGCAGTTACACCGTGTCAGGGCTAGGCGAGCAGTACTTC. Protein product: CASSYTVSGLGEQYF.

The genes are TRBV7-2 and TRBJ1-6; no firm D call. The CDR3 contains 14 residues. V shed 1 base and J shed 4 bases, with 5 bases lying between them. Germline assignment: CDR1 SGHTA and CDR2 FQGNSA. CDR3 nucleotides: TGTGCCAGCAGCTTAGGACATTATAATTCACCCCTCCACTTT. Translation: CASSLGHYNSPLHF.

This chain links TRBV5-6 with TRBJ2-7; no reliable D call. Germline V CDR1 and CDR2: SGHDT, YYEEEE. Trimming shortened V by 4 bases and J by 6 bases, and 8 bases separated the two germline ends. The CDR3 totals 11 residues. This CDR3 is CASSLNFEQYF. Written as DNA, the CDR3 is TGTGCCAGCAGCCTGAATTTCGAGCAGTACTTC. Based on the CDR3 plus reference TRBV5-6 and TRBJ2-7, the full variable domain is DAGVTQSPTHLIKTRGQQVTLRCSPKSGHDTVSWYQQALGQGPQFIFQYYEEEERQRGNFPDRFSGHQFPNYSSELNVNALLLGDSALYLCASSLNFEQYFGPGTRLTVT.

The rearrangement links TRBV7-8 to TRBJ2-5; D uncertain. Near its end, the DNA agrees better with TRBJ2-7, so the J call may be wrong. Germline loops: CDR1 SGHVS, CDR2 FQNEAQ. This CDR3 spans 15 amino acids. For the CDR3, the DNA is TGTGCCAGCAGCTTAGTAGAACCAGGCGCCTACGAGCAGTACTTC. This sequence encodes CASSLVEPGAYEQYF.

The V call is TRBV6-5, the J call TRBJ2-7; D not resolved. In germline, CDR1 is MNHEY, CDR2 SVGAGI. This CDR3 is built from 13 residues. Trimming pared 2 bases from V and 2 bases from J, leaving 7 bases between. The CDR3 is CASSYNGPYEQYF. CDR3 bases: TGTGCCAGCAGTTACAACGGACCCTACGAGCAGTACTTC.

The chain couples TRBV12-5 to TRBJ2-6, with D perhaps TRBD1 or TRBD2 (6 bases each). The CDR3 spans 17 residues. Germline lookup yields CDR1 LGHNT and CDR2 FRNRAP. Trimming removed 8 bases from V and 1 base from J, with 18 bases in between. The DNA of the CDR3 is TGTGCTAGTCTCTTCGGGGGCGTATCGTCTGGGGCCAACGTCCTGACTTTC. As protein: CASLFGGVSSGANVLTF. Full variable domain (rest looked up from reference TRBV12-5 and TRBJ2-6): DARVTQTPRHKVTEMGQEVTMRCQPILGHNTVFWYRQTMMQGLELLAYFRNRAPLDDSGMPKDRFSAEMPDATLATLKIQPSEPRDSAVYFCASLFGGVSSGANVLTFGAGSRLTVL.

The chain recombines TRBV13 with TRBJ1-2; perhaps TRBD1 as D (5 bases). CDR3 length: 15 residues. V was pared by 5 bases and J by 8 bases, with 21 bases between. Germline CDR1 is PRHDT and CDR2 is FYEKMQ (reference sequence). The CDR3 DNA reads TGTGCCAGCAGCACACGACAGCAGATGGATGGGGGCTACACCTTC. It is translated as CASSTRQQMDGGYTF.

The chain recombines TRBV5-6 with TRBJ2-1; TRBD2 agrees at 8 bases. V was pared by 3 bases and J by 4 bases, with 9 bases of the junction left unmatched. Germline V gives CDR1 SGHDT, CDR2 YYEEEE. This CDR3 comprises 16 residues. CDR3 amino acids: CASSSGGASSYNEQFF. Here the CDR3 DNA reads TGTGCCAGCAGCTCCGGGGGGGCGAGTTCTTACAATGAGCAGTTCTTC.

This clone has only one observation. V is TRBV5-6 and J is TRBJ1-6, with D tentatively TRBD1 (5 bases). The CDR3 is made up of 14 amino acids. Germline V gene data show CDR1 as SGHDT and CDR2 as YYEEEE. V lost 4 bases and J 8 bases, leaving 13 bases between the germline ends. The CDR3, as DNA: TGTGCCAGCAGCCCAGGGACGGGATATTCACCCCTCCACTTT. It is translated as CASSPGTGYSPLHF.

This rearrangement joins TRBV9 to TRBJ2-1; possibly TRBD2 for D (6 bases). CDR3 size: 13 residues. V was cut by 3 bases and J by 4 bases, with 8 bases left in between. CDR1 and CDR2 (germline): SGDLS, YYNGEE. The chain's CDR3 is CASSGRGYNEQFF. The CDR3 bases are TGTGCCAGCAGCGGGCGGGGATACAATGAGCAGTTCTTC. The full variable domain, rest sourced from reference TRBV9 and TRBJ2-1, is DSGVTQTPKHLITATGQRVTLRCSPRSGDLSVYWYQQSLDQGLQFLIQYYNGEERAKGNILERFSAQQFPDLHSELNLSSLELGDSALYFCASSGRGYNEQFFGPGTRLTVL.

The rearrangement uses TRBV19 and TRBJ2-1; 8 positions match TRBD2. J lost 4 bases, V lost 5 bases, and 7 bases had no gene match. Germline V gene lookup returns CDR1 LNHDA and CDR2 SQIVND (reference sequence). The CDR3 runs 15 residues. The CDR3 sequence is CASSVIAGTYNEQFF. The CDR3 coding sequence is TGTGCCAGTAGTGTTATAGCGGGGACTTACAATGAGCAGTTCTTC.

This clone showed up just once. The rearrangement links TRBV27 to TRBJ1-6; D ambiguous. Trimming pared 6 bases from V and 5 bases from J, leaving 17 bases between. The CDR3 covers 16 residues. The germline V gene encodes CDR1 MNHEY and CDR2 SMNVEV (reference sequence). CDR3 coding DNA: TGTGCCAGCAGGTCTCAATCTTACACACATAATTCACCCCTCCACTTT. Its translation: CASRSQSYTHNSPLHF.

In its sample, this clone was seen once. The chain uses TRBV11-1 and TRBJ2-1, with 8 nucleotides matching TRBD2. CDR1 SGHAT and CDR2 FQDESV come from the germline V gene (reference sequence). Trimming took 4 bases from V and 2 from J; bases not matched to a gene: 7. The CDR3 has 16 amino acids. CDR3 nucleotide sequence: TGTGCCAGCAGCTCCTACGGGAGGGTTCCCTACAATGAGCAGTTCTTC. It is translated as CASSSYGRVPYNEQFF.

V gene TRBV25-1 combines with J gene TRBJ2-7; D ambiguous. The CDR3 runs to 12 residues. From germline, CDR1 is MGHDK and CDR2 SYGVNS. Trimming left V 4 bases short and J 0 bases short, with 4 bases between. The CDR3 region is CASSGDSYEQYF. For the CDR3, the DNA is TGTGCCAGCAGTGGGGACTCCTACGAGCAGTACTTC.

This chain joins TRBV27 and TRBJ2-1, with 11 nucleotides matching TRBD2. With V trimmed by 5 bases and J by 8 bases, 8 bases remained unmatched. CDR3 length: 15 residues. Germline CDR1 is MNHEY and CDR2 is SMNVEV (reference sequence). CDR3 sequence: CASSHLAGGVDEQFF. DNA of the CDR3: TGTGCCAGCAGTCATCTAGCGGGGGGCGTTGATGAGCAGTTCTTC.

V and J are TRBV11-2 and TRBJ2-5, with 14 bases matching TRBD2. The germline V gene encodes CDR1 SGHAT and CDR2 FQNNGV. The CDR3 is 16 amino acids. The V and J ends lost 5 bases and 2 bases, in that order; junction bases with no gene match: 4. In nucleotides, the CDR3 is TGTGCCAGCAGCGGCGGGACTAGCGGGGGACAAGAGACCCAGTACTTC. Protein: CASSGGTSGGQETQYF.

V gene TRBV7-9 combines with J gene TRBJ1-1, with D unclear. This CDR3 has 12 amino acids. Germline V gives CDR1 SEHNR, CDR2 FQNEAQ (reference sequence). V lost 7 bases and J 5 bases, leaving 11 bases between the germline ends. CDR3 protein: CASIDQRTEAFF. CDR3 DNA sequence: TGTGCCAGCATCGACCAGAGGACTGAAGCTTTCTTT.